This TCR beta chain was sequenced during a study of OX40 agonist ivuxolimab in advanced cancers. About the study as a whole: Ivuxolimab, which targeted the costimulatory receptor OX40 (CD134), was an agonistic, fully human IgG2 monoclonal antibody. In the dose-escalation cohort, around four fifths of patients were male, and the mean age was around 60 years, with a range of roughly 20 to 80. The paper covers the monotherapy dose-escalation part of the phase I ivuxolimab trial, which included N ≈ 50 patients. The point of sequencing TCRbeta in the periphery was to test whether ivuxolimab changed TCR sequence diversity and drove clonal T-cell expansion. Intravenous ivuxolimab was administered to patients every 2 weeks at six dose levels: 0.01, 0.1, 0.3, 1.5, 3 and 10 mg/kg. Among the roughly 50 dose-escalation patients, 19 had hepatocellular carcinoma, 15 melanoma, 9 renal cell carcinoma and 9 head and neck cancer. Partial responses occurred in three dose-escalation patients: two with cutaneous melanoma and one with hepatocellular carcinoma. Patients were allowed to have had prior anti-PD-1, anti-PD-L1 or anti-CTLA-4 therapy, and 40% of the dose-escalation patients had previously received checkpoint inhibitors.

The trial excluded patients who had a history of autoimmune disease or were on systemic immunosuppression. In every dose cohort, peripheral blood was drawn for TCR sequencing at baseline, cycle 4 day 1, and cycle 7 day 1. Samples came from an open-label, multicenter, first-in-human phase I dose-escalation trial of ivuxolimab. Adults with locally advanced or metastatic melanoma, renal cell carcinoma, hepatocellular carcinoma or head and neck squamous cell carcinoma were enrolled in the trial. Before TCR sequencing, CD4+ T cells and CD8+ T cells from peripheral blood were sorted into separate populations. For sequencing of the TCRbeta CDR3 region, genomic DNA was extracted from the sorted cells. The immunoSEQ Assay was used for sequencing of TCRbeta CDR3 regions. TCRdb retrieved this table from immuneACCESS and kept in-frame rearrangements only. Not all clones are present; in checked studies, unresolved V genes account for under half, and no reason is known for the remainder. The sample table lists about 49,000 clones, about 86% of them with a count of one. The ten top clones hold approximately 1.6% of the sample.

The CDR3 covers 16 residues, taking in both the cysteine and the phenylalanine. Only CDR3 DNA remains: 48 bases, in frame from the first base. Cut back by 0 bases and 5 bases, the V and J ends lie 14 bases apart. The germline V gene sets CDR1 to LGHNA and CDR2 to YNFKEQ. Study-wide findings and limitations: Clonal expansion of both CD4+ and CD8+ blood T cells was observed from baseline to week 6 at doses 0.1 to 3.0 mg/kg. In partial responders in the 0.1-3.0 mg/kg groups, normalized peripheral clonal expansion was found to be among the lowest, especially among CD8+ T cells. Low levels of normalized T-cell clonal expansion were also seen in some nonresponding patients. Antigen specificity was not determined for the clonally expanded peripheral T cells. On average, CD8+ T cells showed more expanded clones than CD4+ T cells after ivuxolimab.

As concerns this clone: Its antigen remains unidentified. Per-base qualities were not stored, and no clone one base away is much larger.

The source was CD4+ or CD8+ T cells sorted from blood, collected in a trial of the OX40 agonist ivuxolimab. The rearrangement joined TRBV4-2 to TRBJ1-5, with TRBD1 perhaps the D gene, on 5 matching bases. The receptor comes from an adult with an advanced solid tumor such as melanoma, head and neck, liver or kidney cancer. The base sequence is TGTGCCAGCAGCCAAGATGATAGGGGTCCGGATCAGCCCCAGCATTTT. Its translation is CASSQDDRGPDQPQHF.